This TCR beta chain was found in a study of blood T cell repertoires in COVID-19. About the study: Acute and convalescent COVID-19 samples came from the United States, Italy and Spain. Sources were T cells, B-cell-depleted T cells, or PBMCs; the material itself was cDNA or gDNA.

The CDR3 spans 16 residues. CDR1 LGHNA and CDR2 YSLEER come from the germline V gene. V trimming: 1 base; J trimming: 5 bases; junction bases outside the gene matches: 10. As originally analysed: Estimation of nucleated cell counts was performed using reference gene primer amplification. Clones were read by immunoSEQ multiplex PCR, and TCRdb kept only the in-frame ones, dropping some. The V and J calls and the clone size are those of that table, but D and trimming were determined from the DNA. Of about 72,000 clones listed, roughly 82% are singletons. This clone was seen just once. The V and J genes are TRBV4-3 and TRBJ1-2; TRBD1 aligns across 7 bases. Material: peripheral blood. The clonotype originates from a human donor in a cohort sampled during active COVID-19. CDR3 nucleotides: TGCGCCAGCAGCCAAGCCCTGGGGCAGGGGGATTATGGCTACACCTTC. Translation gives CASSQALGQGDYGYTF.